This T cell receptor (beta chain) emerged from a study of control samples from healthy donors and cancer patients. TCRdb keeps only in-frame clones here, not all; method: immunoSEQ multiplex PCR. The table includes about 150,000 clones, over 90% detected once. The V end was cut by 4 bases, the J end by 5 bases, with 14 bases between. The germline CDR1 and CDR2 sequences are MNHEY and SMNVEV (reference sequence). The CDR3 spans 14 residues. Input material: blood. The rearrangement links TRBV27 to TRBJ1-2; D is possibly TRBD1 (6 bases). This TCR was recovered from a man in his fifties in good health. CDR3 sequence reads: CASSSTQGWYGYTF. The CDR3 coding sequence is TGTGCCAGCAGTTCGACACAGGGATGGTATGGCTACACCTTC.